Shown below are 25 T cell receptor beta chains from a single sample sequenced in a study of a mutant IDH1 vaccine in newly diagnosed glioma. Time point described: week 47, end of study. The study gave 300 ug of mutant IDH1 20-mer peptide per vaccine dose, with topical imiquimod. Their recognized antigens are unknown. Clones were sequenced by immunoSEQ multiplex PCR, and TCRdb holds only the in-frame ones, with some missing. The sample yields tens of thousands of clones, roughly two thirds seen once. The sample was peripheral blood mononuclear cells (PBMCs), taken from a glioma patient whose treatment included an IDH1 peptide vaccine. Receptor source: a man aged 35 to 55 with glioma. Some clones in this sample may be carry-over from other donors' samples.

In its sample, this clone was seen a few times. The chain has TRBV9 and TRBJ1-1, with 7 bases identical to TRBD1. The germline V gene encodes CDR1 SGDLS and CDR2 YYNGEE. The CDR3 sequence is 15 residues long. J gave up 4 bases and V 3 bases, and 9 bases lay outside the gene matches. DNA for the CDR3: TGTGCCAGCAGCGCCTTTCAGGGGGGGAGCACTGAAGCTTTCTTT. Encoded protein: CASSAFQGGSTEAFF. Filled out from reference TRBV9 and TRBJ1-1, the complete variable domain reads DSGVTQTPKHLITATGQRVTLRCSPRSGDLSVYWYQQSLDQGLQFLIQYYNGEERAKGNILERFSAQQFPDLHSELNLSSLELGDSALYFCASSAFQGGSTEAFFGQGTRLTVV.

The chain's CDR3 is CASRVKGGWDTQYF. In nucleotides, the CDR3 is TGTGCCAGCCGGGTTAAGGGGGGATGGGATACGCAGTATTTT. This sequence joins TRBV2 and TRBJ2-3, with D perhaps matching TRBD1 or TRBD2 (6 bases each). V was shortened by 8 bases and J by 6 bases, with 18 bases between the two germline ends. The CDR3 sequence is 14 residues long. Germline CDR1 reads SNHLY; CDR2 reads FYNNEI.

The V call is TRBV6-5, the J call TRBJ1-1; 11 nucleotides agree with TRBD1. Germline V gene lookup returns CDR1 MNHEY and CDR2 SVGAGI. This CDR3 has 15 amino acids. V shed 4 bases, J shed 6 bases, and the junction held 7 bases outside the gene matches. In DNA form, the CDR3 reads TGTGCCAGCAGTTCGGGGACAGGGGGTAGGGCTGAAGCTTTCTTT. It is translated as CASSSGTGGRAEAFF.

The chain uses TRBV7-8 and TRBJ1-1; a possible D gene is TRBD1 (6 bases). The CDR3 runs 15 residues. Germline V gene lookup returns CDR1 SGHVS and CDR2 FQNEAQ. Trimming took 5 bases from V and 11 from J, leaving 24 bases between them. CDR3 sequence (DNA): TGTGCCAGCAGCCCTAGGGGGATACAGGGTTTACCGGCTTTCTTT. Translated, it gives CASSPRGIQGLPAFF.

CDR3 loop: CASSRTPYAEQFF. In DNA form, the CDR3 reads TGCGCCAGCAGCCGGACACCATACGCGGAGCAGTTCTTC. The rearrangement links TRBV4-1 to TRBJ2-1, with D tentatively TRBD1 (5 bases). The CDR3 is made up of 13 amino acids. The V and J ends lost 4 bases and 10 bases respectively, with 14 bases between them. Germline V gene lookup returns CDR1 MGHRA and CDR2 YSYEKL.

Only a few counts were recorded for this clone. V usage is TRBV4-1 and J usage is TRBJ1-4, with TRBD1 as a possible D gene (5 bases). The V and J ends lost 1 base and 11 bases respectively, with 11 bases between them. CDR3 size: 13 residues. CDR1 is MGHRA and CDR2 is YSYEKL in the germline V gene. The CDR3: CASSQGAGSKLFF. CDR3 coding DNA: TGCGCCAGCAGCCAAGGAGCAGGGAGCAAACTGTTTTTT.

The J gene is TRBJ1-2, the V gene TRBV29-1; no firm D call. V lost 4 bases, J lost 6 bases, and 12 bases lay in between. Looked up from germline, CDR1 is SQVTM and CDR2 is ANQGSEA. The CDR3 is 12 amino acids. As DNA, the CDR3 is TGCAGCGTTGGGGTGGTAGGTGATGGCTACACCTTC. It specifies CSVGVVGDGYTF.

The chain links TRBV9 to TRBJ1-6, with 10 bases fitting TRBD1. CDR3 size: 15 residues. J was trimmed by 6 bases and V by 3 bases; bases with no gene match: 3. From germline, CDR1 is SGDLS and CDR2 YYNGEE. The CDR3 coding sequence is TGTGCCAGCAGCGATAGGGACAGGGGTAATTCACCCCTCCACTTT. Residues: CASSDRDRGNSPLHF.

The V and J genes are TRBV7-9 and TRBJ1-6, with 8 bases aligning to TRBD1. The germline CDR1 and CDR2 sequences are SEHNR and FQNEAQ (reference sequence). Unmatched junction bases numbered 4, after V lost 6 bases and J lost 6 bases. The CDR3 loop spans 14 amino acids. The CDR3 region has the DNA TGTGCCAGCAGGCAGGGGGCGGTTAATTCACCCCTCCACTTT. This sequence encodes CASRQGAVNSPLHF.

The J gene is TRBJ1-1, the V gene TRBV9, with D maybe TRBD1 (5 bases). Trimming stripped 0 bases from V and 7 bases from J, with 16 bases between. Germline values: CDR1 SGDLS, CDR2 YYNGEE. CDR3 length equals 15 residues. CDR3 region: CASSVGEGPNFEAFF. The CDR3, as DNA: TGTGCCAGCAGCGTAGGGGAGGGGCCGAACTTTGAAGCTTTCTTT.

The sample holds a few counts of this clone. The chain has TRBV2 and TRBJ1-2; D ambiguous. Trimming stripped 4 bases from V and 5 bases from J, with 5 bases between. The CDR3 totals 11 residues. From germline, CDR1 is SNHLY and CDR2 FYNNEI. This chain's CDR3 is CASSVMYGYTF. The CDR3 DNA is TGTGCCAGCAGTGTTATGTATGGCTACACCTTC.

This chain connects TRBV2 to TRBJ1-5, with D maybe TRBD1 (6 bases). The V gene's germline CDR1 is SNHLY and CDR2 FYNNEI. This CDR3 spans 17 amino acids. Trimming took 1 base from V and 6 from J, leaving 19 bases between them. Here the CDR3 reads CASSEGTAGPWGQPQHF. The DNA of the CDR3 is TGTGCCAGCAGTGAAGGGACAGCCGGACCTTGGGGTCAGCCCCAGCATTTT.

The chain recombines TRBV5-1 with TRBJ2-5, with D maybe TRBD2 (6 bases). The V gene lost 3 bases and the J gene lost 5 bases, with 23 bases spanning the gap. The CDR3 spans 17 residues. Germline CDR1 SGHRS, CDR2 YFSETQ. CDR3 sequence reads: CASSSGVGSIGGETQYF. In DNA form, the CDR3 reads TGCGCCAGCAGCTCCGGGGTGGGGTCAATAGGAGGGGAGACCCAGTACTTC.

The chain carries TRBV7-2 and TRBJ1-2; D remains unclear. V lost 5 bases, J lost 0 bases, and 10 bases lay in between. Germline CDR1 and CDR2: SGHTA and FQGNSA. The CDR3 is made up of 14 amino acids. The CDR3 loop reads CASSPWTPNYGYTF. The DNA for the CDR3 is TGTGCCAGCAGCCCCTGGACGCCTAACTATGGCTACACCTTC.

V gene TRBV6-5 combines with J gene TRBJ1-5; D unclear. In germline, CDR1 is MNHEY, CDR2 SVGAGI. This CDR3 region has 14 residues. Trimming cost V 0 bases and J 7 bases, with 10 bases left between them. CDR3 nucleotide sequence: TGTGCCAGCAGTTACTCGCAGGACGGCCAGCCCCAGCATTTT. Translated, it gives CASSYSQDGQPQHF.

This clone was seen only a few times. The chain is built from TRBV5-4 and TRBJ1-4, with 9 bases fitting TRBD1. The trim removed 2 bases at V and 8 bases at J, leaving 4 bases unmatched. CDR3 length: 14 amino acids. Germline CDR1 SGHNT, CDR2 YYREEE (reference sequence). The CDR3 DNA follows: TGTGCCAGCAGCTTACAGGGGGCTGCGGAAAAACTGTTTTTT. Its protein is CASSLQGAAEKLFF.

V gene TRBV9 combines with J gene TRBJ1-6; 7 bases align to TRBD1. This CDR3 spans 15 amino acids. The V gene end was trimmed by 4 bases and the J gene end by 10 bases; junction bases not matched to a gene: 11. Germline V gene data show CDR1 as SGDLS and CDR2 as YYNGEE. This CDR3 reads CASSPEQGLYSPLHF. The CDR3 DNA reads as TGTGCCAGCAGCCCTGAACAGGGGTTATACTCACCCCTCCACTTT.

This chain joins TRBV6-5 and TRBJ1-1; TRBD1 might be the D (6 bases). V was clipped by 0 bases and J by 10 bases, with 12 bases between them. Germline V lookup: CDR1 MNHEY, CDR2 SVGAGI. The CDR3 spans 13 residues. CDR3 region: CASSYSSGRGAFF. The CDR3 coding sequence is TGTGCCAGCAGTTACTCGAGCGGCAGGGGAGCTTTCTTT.

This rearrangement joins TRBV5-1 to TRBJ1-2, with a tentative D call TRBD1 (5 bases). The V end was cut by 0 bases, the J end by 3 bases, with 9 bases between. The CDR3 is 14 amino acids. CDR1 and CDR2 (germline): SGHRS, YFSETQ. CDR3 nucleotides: TGCGCCAGCAGCTTGGAAGGGGTCTACTATGGCTACACCTTC. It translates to CASSLEGVYYGYTF.

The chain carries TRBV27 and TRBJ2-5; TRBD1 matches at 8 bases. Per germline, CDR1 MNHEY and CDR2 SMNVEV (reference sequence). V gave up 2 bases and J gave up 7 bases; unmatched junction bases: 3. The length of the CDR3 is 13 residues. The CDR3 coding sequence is TGTGCCAGCAGTTTAACAGGGGGTGGGACCCAGTACTTC. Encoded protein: CASSLTGGGTQYF.

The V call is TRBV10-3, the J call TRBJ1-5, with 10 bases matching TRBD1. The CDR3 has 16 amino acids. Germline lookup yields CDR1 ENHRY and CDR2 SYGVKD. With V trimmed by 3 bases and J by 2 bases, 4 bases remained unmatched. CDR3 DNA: TGTGCCATCAGTGACCGACAGGGGGCGGGCAATCAGCCCCAGCATTTT. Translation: CAISDRQGAGNQPQHF.

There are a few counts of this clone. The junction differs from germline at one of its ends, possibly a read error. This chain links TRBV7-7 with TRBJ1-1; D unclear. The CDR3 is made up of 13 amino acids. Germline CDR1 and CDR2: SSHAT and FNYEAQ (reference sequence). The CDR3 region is CASSPVVNTEAFF. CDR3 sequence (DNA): TGTGCTAGCAGCCCAGTGGTGAACACTGAAGCTTTCTTT. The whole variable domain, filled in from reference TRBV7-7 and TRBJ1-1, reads GAGVSQSPRYKVTKRGQDVTLRCDPISSHATLYWYQQALGQGPEFLTYFNYEAQPDKSGLPSDRFSAERPEGSISTLTIQRTEQRDSAMYRCASSPVVNTEAFFGQGTRLTVV.

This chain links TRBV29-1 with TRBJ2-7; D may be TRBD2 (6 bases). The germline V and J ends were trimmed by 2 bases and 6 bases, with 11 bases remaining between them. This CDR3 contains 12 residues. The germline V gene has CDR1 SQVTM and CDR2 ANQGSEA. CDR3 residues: CSVERGGLEQYF. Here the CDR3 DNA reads TGCAGCGTTGAACGGGGAGGTCTCGAGCAGTACTTC.

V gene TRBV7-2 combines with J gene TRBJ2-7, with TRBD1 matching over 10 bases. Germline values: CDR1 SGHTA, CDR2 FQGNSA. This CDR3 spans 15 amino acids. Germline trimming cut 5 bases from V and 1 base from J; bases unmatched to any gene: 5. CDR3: CASSPRDRGSYEQYF. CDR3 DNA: TGTGCCAGCAGCCCCCGGGACAGGGGTTCCTACGAGCAGTACTTC.

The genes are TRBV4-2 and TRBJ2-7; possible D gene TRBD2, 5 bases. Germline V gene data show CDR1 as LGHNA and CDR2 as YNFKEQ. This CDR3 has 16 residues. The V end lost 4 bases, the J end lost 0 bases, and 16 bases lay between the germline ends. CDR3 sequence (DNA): TGTGCCAGCAGCCCCCACTTGGGAGCAGACTCCTACGAGCAGTACTTC. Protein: CASSPHLGADSYEQYF.